This record covers a single T cell receptor beta chain. TCRdb re-analysed the RACE reads in MiXCR, keeping a single row per CDR3 protein. This sample has more than 75,000 distinct CDR3 sequences, with 8.6% found just once. This specimen comes from a study of human T cells and chemical hapten exposure. Time point reported: healthy volunteer bleed at 6 weeks. The study extracted total RNA from unfractionated whole blood. Germline V gives CDR1 WSHSY, CDR2 SAAADI. This CDR3 region has 11 residues. V was cut by 5 bases and J by 4 bases, with 2 bases left in between. Sequencing was carried out using whole blood. The chain links TRBV10-2 to TRBJ2-2; no reliable D call. This clonotype was sampled from a male donor in good health. Some clones in this sample may be carry-over from other donors' samples. CDR3 residues: CASSLTGELFF. The DNA for the CDR3 is TGCGCCAGCAGTCTCACCGGGGAGCTGTTTTTT.